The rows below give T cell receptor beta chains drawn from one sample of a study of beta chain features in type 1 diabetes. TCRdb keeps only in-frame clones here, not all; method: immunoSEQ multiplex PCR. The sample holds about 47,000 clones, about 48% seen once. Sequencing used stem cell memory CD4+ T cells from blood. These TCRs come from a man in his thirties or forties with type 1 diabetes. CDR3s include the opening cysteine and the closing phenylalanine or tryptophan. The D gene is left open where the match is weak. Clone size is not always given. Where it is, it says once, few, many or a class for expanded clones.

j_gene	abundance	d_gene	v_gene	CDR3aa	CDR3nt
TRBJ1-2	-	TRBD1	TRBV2	CASSETGGYRGYTF	TGTGCCAGCAGTGAAACAGGGGGATATCGCGGCTACACCTTC
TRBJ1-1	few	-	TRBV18	CASSPDSGGLTEAFF	TGTGCCAGCTCACCAGATAGCGGGGGGCTGACTGAAGCTTTCTTT
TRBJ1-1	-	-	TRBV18	CASSPLGRTEAFF	TGTGCCAGCTCACCCCTAGGGAGGACTGAAGCTTTCTTT
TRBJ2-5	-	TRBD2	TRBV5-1	CASSFTAGDPAETQYF	TGCGCCAGCAGCTTCACAGCGGGAGATCCGGCAGAGACCCAGTACTTC
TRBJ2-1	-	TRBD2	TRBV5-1	CASSLVTSGTDSYNEQFF	TGCGCCAGCAGCTTGGTGACTAGCGGGACCGACTCCTACAATGAGCAGTTCTTC
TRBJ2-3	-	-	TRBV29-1	CSVEILAKATDTQYF	TGCAGCGTTGAGATATTAGCGAAGGCCACAGATACGCAGTATTTT
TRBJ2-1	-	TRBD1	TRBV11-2	CASSHRDREQFF	TGTGCCAGCAGCCACCGGGACAGGGAGCAGTTCTTC
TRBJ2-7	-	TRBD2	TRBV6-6	CASSSPAGVHEQYF	TGTGCCAGCAGTTCTCCAGCGGGAGTCCACGAGCAGTACTTC
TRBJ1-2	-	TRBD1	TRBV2	CASTRTGQNTYGYTF	TGTGCCAGCACTCGCACGGGACAGAACACCTATGGCTACACCTTC
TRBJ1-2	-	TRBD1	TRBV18	CASSPSGTGVGYTF	TGTGCCAGCTCACCTTCCGGGACAGGGGTAGGCTACACCTTC
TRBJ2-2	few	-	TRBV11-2	CASTTQGGELFF	TGTGCCAGCACCACCCAGGGCGGGGAGCTGTTTTTT
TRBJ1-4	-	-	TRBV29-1	CSVGSPGLGNEKLFF	TGCAGCGTCGGTTCACCGGGACTGGGAAATGAAAAACTGTTTTTT
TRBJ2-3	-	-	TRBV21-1	CASKGTSSSTDTQYF	TGTGCCAGCAAGGGGACTAGCAGTAGCACAGATACGCAGTATTTT
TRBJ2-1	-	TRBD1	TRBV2	CASREGTVEQFF	TGTGCCAGCAGGGAAGGGACAGTTGAGCAGTTCTTC
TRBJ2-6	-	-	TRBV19	CASSIAGSGANVLTF	TGTGCCAGTAGTATAGCGGGTTCTGGGGCCAACGTCCTGACTTTC
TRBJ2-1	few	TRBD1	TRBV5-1	CASKGRGSSYNEQFF	TGCGCCAGCAAAGGCAGGGGGTCTTCCTACAATGAGCAGTTCTTC
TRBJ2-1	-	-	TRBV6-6	CASSPGRLYNEQFF	TGTGCCAGCAGTCCCGGGAGATTGTATAATGAGCAGTTCTTC
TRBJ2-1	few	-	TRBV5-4	CASSDSPGSYNEQFF	TGTGCCAGCAGCGACTCCCCGGGCTCCTACAATGAGCAGTTCTTC
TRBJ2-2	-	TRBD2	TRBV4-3	CASSQEPAGPNTGELFF	TGCGCCAGCAGCCAAGAACCAGCGGGACCAAACACCGGGGAGCTGTTTTTT
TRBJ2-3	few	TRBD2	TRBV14	CASSQDIGGMDTQYF	TGTGCCAGCAGCCAAGATATCGGGGGGATGGATACGCAGTATTTT
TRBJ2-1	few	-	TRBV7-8	CASVGTAGRYEQFF	TGTGCCAGCGTCGGGACAGCGGGTCGGTATGAGCAGTTCTTC
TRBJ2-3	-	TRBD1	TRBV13	CASSNRGQGGTDTQYF	TGTGCCAGCAGCAACAGGGGACAGGGGGGCACAGATACGCAGTATTTT
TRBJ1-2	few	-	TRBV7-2	CASNPGIYGVANYGYTF	TGTGCCAGCAACCCCGGGATTTATGGGGTAGCTAACTATGGCTACACCTTC
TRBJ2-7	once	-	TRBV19	CASRDSGSSYEQYF	TGTGCCAGTAGGGACTCGGGGAGTTCCTACGAGCAGTACTTC
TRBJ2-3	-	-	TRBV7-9	CASSSGGLGTDTQYF	TGTGCCAGCAGCTCCGGAGGATTGGGCACAGATACGCAGTATTTT
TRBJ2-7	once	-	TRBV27	CASSLGYTGAQGEQYF	TGTGCCAGCAGTTTAGGGTATACGGGAGCCCAAGGCGAGCAGTACTTC
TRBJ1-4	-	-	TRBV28	CASSPLGARNEKLFF	TGTGCCAGCAGTCCGCTGGGGGCGAGGAATGAAAAACTGTTTTTT
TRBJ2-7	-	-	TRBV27	CASSPAGPFEQYF	TGTGCCAGCAGTCCTGCGGGACCCTTTGAGCAGTACTTC
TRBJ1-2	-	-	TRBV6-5	CASSSSTEGYGYTF	-
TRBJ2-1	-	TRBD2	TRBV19	CASSMIPSGTSYNEQFF	TGTGCCAGTAGTATGATTCCTAGCGGGACTTCCTACAATGAGCAGTTCTTC
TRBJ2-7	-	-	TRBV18	CASSPAGYEQYF	TGTGCCAGCTCACCTGCGGGATACGAGCAGTACTTC
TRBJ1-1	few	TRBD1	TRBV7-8	CASSLQGAMNTEAFF	TGTGCCAGCAGCTTACAGGGGGCCATGAACACTGAAGCTTTCTTT
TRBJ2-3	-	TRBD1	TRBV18	CASSLRGQPADTQYF	TGTGCCAGCTCACTCAGGGGGCAGCCGGCAGATACGCAGTATTTT
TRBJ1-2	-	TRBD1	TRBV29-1	CSSAGQGINYGYTF	TGCAGCTCAGCAGGACAGGGGATTAACTATGGCTACACCTTC
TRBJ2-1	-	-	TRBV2	CASSLTRKQFF	TGTGCCAGCAGCCTGACTAGGAAACAGTTCTTC
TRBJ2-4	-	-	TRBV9	CASSPEGGSIQYF	TGTGCCAGCAGCCCCGAGGGGGGGAGCATTCAGTACTTC
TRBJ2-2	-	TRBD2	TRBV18	CASSPVLAGVSNTGELFF	TGTGCCAGCTCACCAGTACTAGCGGGAGTCTCGAACACCGGGGAGCTGTTTTTT
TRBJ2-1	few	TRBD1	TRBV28	CASSIPTGVNEQFF	TGTGCCAGCAGTATACCGACAGGGGTCAATGAGCAGTTCTTC
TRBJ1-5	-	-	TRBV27	CASKLAGTGQPQHF	TGTGCCAGCAAGCTAGCGGGGACCGGGCAGCCCCAGCATTTT
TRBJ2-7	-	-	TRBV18	CASSPPGGIYEQYF	TGTGCCAGCTCACCCCCCGGGGGAATCTACGAGCAGTACTTC
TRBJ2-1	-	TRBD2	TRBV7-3	CASSFTSGSTYNEQFF	TGTGCCAGCAGCTTCACTAGCGGGAGCACCTACAATGAGCAGTTCTTC
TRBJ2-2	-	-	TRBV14	CASSQVSGAGELFF	TGTGCCAGCAGCCAAGTTTCGGGAGCGGGGGAGCTGTTTTTT
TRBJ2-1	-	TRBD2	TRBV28	CASSLYRGSSYNEQFF	TGTGCCAGCAGTTTATATCGCGGGAGCTCCTACAATGAGCAGTTCTTC
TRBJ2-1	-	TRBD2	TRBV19	CASVSSGYYNEQFF	TGTGCCAGTGTTTCTAGCGGGTACTACAATGAGCAGTTCTTC
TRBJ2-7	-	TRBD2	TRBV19	CASSGGLAGVYEQYF	TGTGCCAGTAGCGGGGGACTAGCGGGAGTCTACGAGCAGTACTTC
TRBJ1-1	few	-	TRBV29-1	CSVDYGSTEAFF	TGCAGCGTTGATTATGGGAGCACTGAAGCTTTCTTT
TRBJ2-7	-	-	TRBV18	CASSPQVDGSYEQYF	TGTGCCAGCTCACCGCAGGTTGACGGCTCCTACGAGCAGTACTTC
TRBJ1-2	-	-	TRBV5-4	CASSLESTGLSGYTF	TGTGCCAGCAGCTTGGAGTCAACAGGGTTATCTGGCTACACCTTC
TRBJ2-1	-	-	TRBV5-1	CASRGGSSSYNEQFF	TGCGCCAGCAGAGGCGGCAGCAGCTCCTACAATGAGCAGTTCTTC
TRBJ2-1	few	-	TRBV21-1	CASSKYPCCGSRNEQFF	-
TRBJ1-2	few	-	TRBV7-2	CASSLGPGQHNTF	TGTGCCAGCAGCTTAGGGCCAGGGCAACACAACACCTTC
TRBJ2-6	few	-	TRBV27	CASGAVWAGANVLTF	TGTGCCAGCGGGGCGGTTTGGGCTGGGGCCAACGTCCTGACTTTC
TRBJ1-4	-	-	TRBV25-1	CASSELRRRREKLFF	TGTGCCAGCAGTGAATTGAGGAGGCGTCGGGAAAAACTGTTTTTT
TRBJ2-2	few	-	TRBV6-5	CASRTTVTGELFF	TGTGCCAGCAGGACGACTGTCACCGGGGAGCTGTTTTTT
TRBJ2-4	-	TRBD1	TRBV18	CASSPGQGFGVSKNIQYF	TGTGCCAGCTCACCGGGACAGGGGTTCGGTGTTTCCAAAAACATTCAGTACTTC
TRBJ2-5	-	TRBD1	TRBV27	CASRRQGEETQYF	TGTGCCAGCAGAAGACAGGGGGAAGAGACCCAGTACTTC
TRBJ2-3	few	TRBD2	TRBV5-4	CAGGSPGTDTQYF	TGTGCCGGCGGGAGCCCCGGCACAGATACGCAGTATTTT
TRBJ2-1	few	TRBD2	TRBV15	CATRLGGRAGEQFF	TGTGCCACCAGATTGGGCGGGAGGGCCGGTGAGCAGTTCTTC
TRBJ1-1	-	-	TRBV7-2	CASSFSRGAGNTEAFF	TGTGCCAGCAGCTTCTCGCGGGGAGCGGGAAACACTGAAGCTTTCTTT